This TCR beta chain was identified during a study of shared T cell receptors in the human thymus. Using immunoSEQ multiplex PCR, the repertoire was profiled, and TCRdb retains in-frame clones only, with some absent. The profile shows about 660,000 clones, 88% of them singletons. This CDR3 is 11 amino acids long. This clone came up a few times. A further study also used this sample, focusing on human thymus T cells. That paper states: Serving as donors were healthy Finnish infants, each of whom was having open corrective surgery for congenital heart defects. Thymic material originated from resections removed in the course of corrective heart surgery. Thymic and blood repertoires appeared to display a bias in their usage of V and J genes. Related research described thymic repertoires that were highly overlapping among unrelated individuals.

Material: thymocytes. The chain is built from TRBV21-1 and TRBJ2-1; TRBD2, as called in the table, went unchecked against the DNA. TRBV21-1 is designated a pseudogene. The source of this sequence is a boy younger than two with a congenital heart defect. The CDR3: CASDSAGWAVF. The CDR3 DNA reads TGTGCCAGCGATTCCGCGGGCTGGGCGGTCTTC.